This TCR beta chain was sequenced in a study of blood T cell repertoires in COVID-19 (dated by TCRdb to about 2020). About the investigation overall: The collaborator samples originated in the United States, Italy and Spain and spanned the acute and convalescent phases of COVID-19. The material from the prospective study consisted of cDNA or gDNA derived from T cells, B-cell-depleted T cells, or PBMCs. The dataset comprised deeply sampled blood TCRbeta repertoires from subjects exposed to, actively infected with, or recovered from COVID-19. The repertoires were released in a freely available public database meant as a resource for research on the immune response to SARS-CoV-2. Samples were obtained from the ongoing ImmuneRACE study (first 160 participants) and from 1,000 to 1,500 subjects provided by 6 global collaborators. Sample metadata almost always included a de-identified subject ID, COVID-19 status, age in years and sex. Where available, HLA class I and class II types were obtained from metadata supplied by the sample provider rather than from assay-based typing.

Enrolling through a virtual design, the prospective study's participants ranged in age from roughly 18 to 89 years and lived across roughly 23 United States geographic areas. Cohort assignment in the prospective study relied on participant-reported clinical history from a screening survey and a study questionnaire. Recovered participants in ImmuneRACE Cohort 3 were defined by two consecutive negative NP/OP PCR tests, clearance by a healthcare professional, or resolution of symptoms. Each participant in the prospective study had whole blood, serum and a nasopharyngeal or oropharyngeal swab collected by mobile phlebotomists. Over a roughly two-month period, participants in the prospective study had the option of providing additional blood draws and questionnaires. Prospective study blood samples were shipped either frozen or at room temperature before DNA extraction. TCRbeta CDR3 regions were amplified from genomic DNA by means of the immunoSEQ Assay, a bias-controlled multiplex PCR. As for how the authors treated the data: Nucleated cell counts per sample were estimated from amplification of reference gene primers within the assay. To quantify the absolute abundance of each unique TCRbeta CDR3 rearrangement, sequence reads were collapsed and filtered. For each sample, productive Simpson clonality was calculated by taking the square root of Simpson's diversity index across productive rearrangements. TCRdb re-hosts the immuneACCESS table, in-frame sequences only. Its copies lack some clones; in the studies checked, an unresolved V gene accounts for under half of them, and the cause for the rest is not known. That table gives V, J and clone size, and the DNA gave D and trimming. Within this sample are hundreds of thousands of clones, with less than 90% of them counted one time only. Under 9.5% of the sample is taken by the ten largest.

The full study reports these points: The quantity of clinical and demographic metadata differed by source and by participant and was supplied without curation.

This clone has only one observation. Its recognized antigen is unknown. No base quality information exists; no much larger clone differs at one position. V gives up 9 bases and J gives up 5 bases, and the segment between their germline ends measures 14 bases. The CDR3 contains 13 residues, cysteine and phenylalanine counted. The retained sequence is limited to the CDR3, 39 bases, with the frame set at the first base. For CDR1 and CDR2, the germline V gene (reference sequence) lists LNHDA and SQIVND. The specimen sequenced was PBMCs or T cells enriched from blood (not recorded which). This sequence was found in a woman aged 55-75 years who had recovered from COVID-19. The chain is encoded by TRBV19 joined to TRBJ1-5, with the D gene not clear enough to name. This receptor has the CDR3 CASSVGSDQPQHF. The sequenced DNA: TGTGCCAGCTCCGTCGGGTCTGATCAGCCCCAGCATTTT.